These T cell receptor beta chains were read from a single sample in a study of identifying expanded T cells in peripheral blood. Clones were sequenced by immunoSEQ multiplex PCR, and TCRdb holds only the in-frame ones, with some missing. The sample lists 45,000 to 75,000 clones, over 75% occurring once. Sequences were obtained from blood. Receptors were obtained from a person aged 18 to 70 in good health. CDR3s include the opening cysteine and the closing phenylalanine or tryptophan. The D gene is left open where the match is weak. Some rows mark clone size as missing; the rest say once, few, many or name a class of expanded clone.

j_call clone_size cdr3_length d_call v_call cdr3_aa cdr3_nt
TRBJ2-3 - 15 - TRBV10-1 CASKPKADSTDTQYF TGCGCCAGCAAACCTAAAGCGGATAGCACAGATACGCAGTATTTT
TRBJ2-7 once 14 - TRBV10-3 CAISGQGWEPEQYF TGTGCCATCAGTGGCCAAGGGTGGGAGCCCGAGCAGTACTTC
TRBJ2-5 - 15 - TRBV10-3 CATSRSPQDQETQYF TGTGCCACCTCCCGGTCTCCCCAGGACCAAGAGACCCAGTACTTC
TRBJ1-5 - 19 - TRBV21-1 CASSKNEVWDRASNQPQHF TGTGCCAGCAGCAAAAATGAGGTATGGGACAGGGCCTCCAATCAGCCCCAGCATTTT
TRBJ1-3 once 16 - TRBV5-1 CASSASRINSGNTIYF TGCGCCAGCAGCGCCAGCAGGATAAACTCTGGAAACACCATATATTTT
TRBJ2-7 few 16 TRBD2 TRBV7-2 CASSLASTSVSYEQYF TGTGCCAGCAGCTTAGCGAGCACTAGCGTGTCCTACGAGCAGTACTTC
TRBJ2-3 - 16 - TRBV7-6 CASSEPGHANTDTQYF TGTGCCAGCAGCGAACCGGGACACGCAAACACAGATACGCAGTATTTT
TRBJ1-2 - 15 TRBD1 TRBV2 CASSQRQGFDYGYTF TGTGCCAGCAGTCAGAGACAGGGTTTTGACTATGGCTACACCTTC
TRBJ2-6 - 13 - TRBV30 CAWSVRSANVLTF TGTGCCTGGAGTGTACGATCGGCCAACGTCCTGACTTTC
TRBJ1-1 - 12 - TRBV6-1 CASSAGGTEAFF TGTGCCAGCAGTGCCGGGGGCACTGAAGCTTTCTTT
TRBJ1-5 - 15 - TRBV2 CASSGRGGGPQPQHF TGTGCCAGCAGCGGCAGGGGAGGAGGTCCTCAGCCCCAGCATTTT
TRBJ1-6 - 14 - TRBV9 CASRRDGSNSPLHF TGTGCCAGCAGGAGGGACGGATCAAATTCACCCCTCCACTTT
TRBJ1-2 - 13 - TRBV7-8 CASSLYPSYGYTF TGTGCCAGCAGCTTATACCCCAGCTATGGCTACACCTTC
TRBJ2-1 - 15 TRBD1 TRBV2 CASSRDRPSYNEQFF TGTGCCAGCAGCCGGGACAGGCCGTCATACAATGAGCAGTTCTTC
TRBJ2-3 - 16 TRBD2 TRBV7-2 CASSLISGRRTDTQYF TGTGCCAGCAGCTTAATCAGCGGGAGAAGGACAGATACGCAGTATTTT
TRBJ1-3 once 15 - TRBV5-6 CASSLWVTSGNTIYF TGTGCCAGCAGCTTGTGGGTTACCTCTGGAAACACCATATATTTT
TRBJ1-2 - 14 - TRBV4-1 CASSLHQVNYGYTF TGCGCCAGCAGCCTTCACCAGGTTAACTATGGCTACACCTTC
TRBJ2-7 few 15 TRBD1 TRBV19 CASSIGTGSSYEQYF TGTGCCAGTAGTATCGGGACAGGGAGCTCCTACGAGCAGTACTTC
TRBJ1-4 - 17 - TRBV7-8 CASSPEGWAGTGRKLFF TGTGCCAGCAGCCCCGAGGGGTGGGCAGGGACCGGGAGGAAACTGTTTTTT
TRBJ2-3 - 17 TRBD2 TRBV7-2 CASSLGSGTKYTDTQYF TGTGCCAGCAGCTTAGGGTCCGGGACTAAGTACACAGATACGCAGTATTTT
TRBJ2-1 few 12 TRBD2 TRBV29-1 CSVKAGYNEQFF TGCAGCGTCAAAGCGGGGTACAATGAGCAGTTCTTC
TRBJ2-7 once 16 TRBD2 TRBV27 CASRFVADGGSYEQYF TGTGCCAGCAGATTCGTCGCGGACGGGGGGTCCTACGAGCAGTACTTC
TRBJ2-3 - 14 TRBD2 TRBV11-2 CASSFGGGTDTQYF TGTGCCAGCAGCTTTGGCGGGGGGACAGATACGCAGTATTTT
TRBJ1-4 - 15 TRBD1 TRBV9 CASSVGDRTNEKLFF TGTGCCAGCAGTGTTGGGGACAGGACAAATGAAAAACTGTTTTTT
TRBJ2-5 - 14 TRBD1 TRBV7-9 CASSSLDRDETQYF TGTGCCAGCAGCTCGCTTGACAGGGATGAGACCCAGTACTTC
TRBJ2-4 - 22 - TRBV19 CASTKLQGEKKDQELAKNIQYF TGTGCCAGTACCAAACTTCAAGGGGAAAAAAAAGACCAGGAGCTAGCCAAAAACATTCAGTACTTC
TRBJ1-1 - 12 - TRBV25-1 CASSRLGAEAFF TGTGCCAGCAGTCGACTAGGCGCTGAAGCTTTCTTT
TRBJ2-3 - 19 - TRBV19 CASSIRDTWGATSTDTQYF TGTGCCAGTAGTATTAGGGACACCTGGGGGGCTACTAGCACAGATACGCAGTATTTT
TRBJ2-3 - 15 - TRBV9 CASSVDQGGTDTQYF TGTGCCAGCAGCGTAGACCAGGGTGGCACAGATACGCAGTATTTT
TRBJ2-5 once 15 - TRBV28 CASSSAWGQGETQYF TGTGCCAGCAGTTCTGCGTGGGGGCAGGGAGAGACCCAGTACTTC
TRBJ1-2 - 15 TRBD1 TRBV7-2 CASSPPGTGSRGYTF TGTGCCAGCAGCCCTCCTGGGACAGGGAGCCGTGGCTACACCTTC
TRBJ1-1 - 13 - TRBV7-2 CASSSQSYTEAFF TGTGCCAGCAGCTCCCAATCGTACACTGAAGCTTTCTTT
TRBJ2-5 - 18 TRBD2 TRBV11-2 CASSLGSILAGGKETQYF TGTGCCAGCAGCTTAGGCTCAATTCTAGCGGGGGGGAAAGAGACCCAGTACTTC
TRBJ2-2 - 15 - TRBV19 CASQQGITNTGELFF TGTGCCAGTCAACAGGGCATCACGAACACCGGGGAGCTGTTTTTT
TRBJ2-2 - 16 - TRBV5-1 CASSLRWWGATGELFF TGCGCCAGCAGCTTGCGTTGGTGGGGGGCCACCGGGGAGCTGTTTTTT
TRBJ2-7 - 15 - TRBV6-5 CASSSTGESSYEQYF TGTGCCAGCAGTTCCACCGGCGAGTCATCCTACGAGCAGTACTTC
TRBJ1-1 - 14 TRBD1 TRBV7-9 CASRGDSGDTEAFF TGTGCCAGCAGGGGGGACAGCGGGGACACTGAAGCTTTCTTT
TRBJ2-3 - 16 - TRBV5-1 CASSLSLGGRSDTQYF TGCGCCAGCAGCTTGTCCCTGGGGGGGCGCTCAGATACGCAGTATTTT
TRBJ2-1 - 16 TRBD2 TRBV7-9 CARRTERLADYNEQFF TGTGCCAGGCGCACCGAGAGACTAGCGGATTACAATGAGCAGTTCTTC
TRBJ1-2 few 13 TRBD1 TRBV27 CASSLTGASGYTF TGTGCCAGCAGTCTGACAGGGGCCTCTGGCTACACCTTC